Below, 8 T cell receptor beta chains from the same sample are listed, as sequenced in a study of blood T cells in healthy people across ages. A second PCR, run for roughly 7 to 12 cycles, used a sample-barcoded 5' primer plus a J-beta primer mix. MiXCR was run by TCRdb on the 5' RACE reads, yielding one entry per CDR3 protein. This sample yields approximately 690,000 distinct CDR3 sequences, of which 40% to 50% are seen a single time; about 30% belongs to the top ten. Sequences were obtained from blood. These receptors originate from a man at least 80 years old in good health.

The chain carries TRBV7-9 and TRBJ1-2; no clear D. There are 15 residues in the CDR3. Trimming took off 4 bases at V and 0 bases at J, with 12 bases between the two ends. Germline CDR1 reads SEHNR; CDR2 reads FQNEAQ (reference sequence). The CDR3 protein is CASSSDGPANYGYTF. The CDR3 region has the DNA TGTGCCAGCAGCTCGGACGGACCTGCTAACTATGGCTACACCTTC. Based on the CDR3 plus reference TRBV7-9 and TRBJ1-2, the full variable domain is DTGVSQNPRHKITKRGQNVTFRCDPISEHNRLYWYRQTLGQGPEFLTYFQNEAQLEKSRLLSDRFSAERPKGSFSTLEIQRTEQGDSAMYLCASSSDGPANYGYTFGSGTRLTVV.

The CDR3 DNA reads as TGTGCCAGCAGTGAACGGACAGGCGGGGCCCAAGAGACCCAGTACTTC. This codes for CASSERTGGAQETQYF. J is TRBJ2-5 and V is TRBV6-1; D may be TRBD1 (7 bases). Trimming stripped 2 bases from V and 1 base from J, with 14 bases between. This CDR3 has 16 residues. Germline CDR1 MNHNS, CDR2 SASEGT.

This chain links TRBV6-4 with TRBJ1-4, with 11 bases identical to TRBD1. From germline, CDR1 is MRHNA and CDR2 SNTAGT. The V segment lost 6 bases and the J segment 7 bases; nucleotides outside the gene matches: 7. The CDR3 covers 15 residues. The CDR3 DNA reads TGTGCCAGCAGCGGACAGGGGGCAGCGGGTGAAAAACTGTTTTTT. Residues: CASSGQGAAGEKLFF.

This clonotype was observed a single time. The rearrangement joins TRBV20-1 to TRBJ2-1, with 8 bases lining up with TRBD2. This CDR3 contains 14 residues. From germline, CDR1 is DFQATT and CDR2 SNEGSKA (reference sequence). Trimming at V came to 3 bases and at J to 0 bases, leaving 1 base not matched to a gene. The CDR3: CSASGGDSYNEQFF. As DNA, the CDR3 is TGCAGTGCTAGCGGGGGGGACTCCTACAATGAGCAGTTCTTC.

V is TRBV28 and J is TRBJ2-1, with 11 bases identical to TRBD2. The CDR3 has 17 residues. CDR1 MDHEN and CDR2 SYDVKM come from the germline V gene. V was clipped by 7 bases and J by 4 bases; unmatched bases: 12. The CDR3 is CASIPTGLAGGYNEQFF. The CDR3 coding sequence is TGTGCCAGCATCCCCACAGGGCTAGCGGGAGGTTACAATGAGCAGTTCTTC.

In this sample, this clonotype turned up once. V gene TRBV28 combines with J gene TRBJ2-4; D might be TRBD1 (5 bases). CDR3 length equals 13 residues. Germline CDR1 is MDHEN and CDR2 is SYDVKM. Trimming pared 3 bases from V and 8 bases from J, leaving 11 bases between. Written as DNA, the CDR3 is TGTGCCAGCAGTTTCTGGGTAGGGGACATTCAGTACTTC. Amino acid sequence: CASSFWVGDIQYF.

At least ten counts were recorded for this clonotype. The chain joins TRBV27 to TRBJ1-6; D is uncertain. Germline loops: CDR1 MNHEY, CDR2 SMNVEV (reference sequence). The CDR3 length is 17 residues. V gave up 5 bases and J gave up 0 bases, with 14 bases separating them. The CDR3 spells CASSIDRFSSYNSPLHF. In DNA form, the CDR3 reads TGTGCCAGCAGTATTGACCGCTTCAGCTCCTATAATTCACCCCTCCACTTT.

DNA for the CDR3: TGCAGTATCCCGACAGGGGAACAAGAGACCCAGTACTTC. Encoded protein: CSIPTGEQETQYF. The rearrangement joins TRBV20-1 to TRBJ2-5; TRBD1 agrees at 8 bases. Losses at the gene ends were 8 bases for V and 2 bases for J; bases not matched to a gene: 7. There are 13 residues in the CDR3. Germline V CDR1 and CDR2: DFQATT, SNEGSKA (reference sequence).